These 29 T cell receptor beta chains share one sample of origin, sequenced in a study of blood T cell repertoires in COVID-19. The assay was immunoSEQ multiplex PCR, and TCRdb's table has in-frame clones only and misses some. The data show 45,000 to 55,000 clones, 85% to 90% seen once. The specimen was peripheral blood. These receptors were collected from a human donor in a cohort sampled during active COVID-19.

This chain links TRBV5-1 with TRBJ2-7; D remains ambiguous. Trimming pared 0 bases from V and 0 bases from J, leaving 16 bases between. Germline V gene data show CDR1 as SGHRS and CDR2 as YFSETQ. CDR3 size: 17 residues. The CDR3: CASSLAVKTHSSYEQYF. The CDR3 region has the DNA TGCGCCAGCAGCTTGGCCGTCAAGACACATAGCTCCTACGAGCAGTACTTC.

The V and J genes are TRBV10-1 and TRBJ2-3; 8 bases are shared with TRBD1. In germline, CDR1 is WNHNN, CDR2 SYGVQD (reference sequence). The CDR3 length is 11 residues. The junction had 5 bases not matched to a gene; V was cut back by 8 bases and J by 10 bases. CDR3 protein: CASADRGSQYF. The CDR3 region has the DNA TGCGCCAGCGCCGACAGGGGTTCGCAGTATTTT.

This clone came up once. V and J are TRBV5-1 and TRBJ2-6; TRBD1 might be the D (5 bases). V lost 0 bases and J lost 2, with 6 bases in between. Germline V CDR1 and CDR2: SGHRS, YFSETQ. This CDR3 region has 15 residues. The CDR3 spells CASSLEGAGANVLTF. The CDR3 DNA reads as TGCGCCAGCAGCTTGGAAGGGGCTGGGGCCAACGTCCTGACTTTC.

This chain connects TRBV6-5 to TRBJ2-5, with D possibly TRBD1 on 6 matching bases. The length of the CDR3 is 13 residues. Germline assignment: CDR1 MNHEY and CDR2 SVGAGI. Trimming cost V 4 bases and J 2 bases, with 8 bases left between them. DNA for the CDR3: TGTGCCAGCAGTTCGACAGGACAAGAGACCCAGTACTTC. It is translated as CASSSTGQETQYF.

CDR3 sequence (DNA): TGTGCCAGCAGCTACTTTCCCTCGACAGACTCTGGAAACACCATATATTTT. Protein sequence: CASSYFPSTDSGNTIYF. This chain links TRBV13 with TRBJ1-3; tentative D call: TRBD1 (5 bases). The germline V gene has CDR1 PRHDT and CDR2 FYEKMQ (reference sequence). CDR3 length equals 17 residues. V was clipped by 4 bases and J by 0 bases, with 16 bases between them.

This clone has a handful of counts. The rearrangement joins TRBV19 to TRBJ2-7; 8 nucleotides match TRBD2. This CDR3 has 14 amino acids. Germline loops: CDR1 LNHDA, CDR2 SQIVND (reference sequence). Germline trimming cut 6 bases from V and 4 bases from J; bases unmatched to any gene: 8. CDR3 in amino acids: CASSSERERYEQYF. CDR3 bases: TGTGCCAGTAGCTCTGAGCGGGAGAGGTACGAGCAGTACTTC.

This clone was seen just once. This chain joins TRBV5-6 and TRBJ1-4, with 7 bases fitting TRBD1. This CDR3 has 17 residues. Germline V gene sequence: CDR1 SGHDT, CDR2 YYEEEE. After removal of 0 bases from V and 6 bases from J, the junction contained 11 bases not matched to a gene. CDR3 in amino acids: CASSLEIYRGIYEKLFF. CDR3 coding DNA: TGTGCCAGCAGCTTGGAAATCTACAGGGGCATTTATGAAAAACTGTTTTTT.

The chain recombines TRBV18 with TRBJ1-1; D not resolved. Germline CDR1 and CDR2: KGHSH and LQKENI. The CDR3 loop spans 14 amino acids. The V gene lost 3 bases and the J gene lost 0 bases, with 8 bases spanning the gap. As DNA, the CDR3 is TGTGCCAGCTCACCCACGGAGGTGAACACTGAAGCTTTCTTT. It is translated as CASSPTEVNTEAFF.

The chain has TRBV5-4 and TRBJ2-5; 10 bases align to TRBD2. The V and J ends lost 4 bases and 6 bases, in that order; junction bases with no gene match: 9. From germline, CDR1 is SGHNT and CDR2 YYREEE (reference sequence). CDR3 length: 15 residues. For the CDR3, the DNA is TGTGCCAGCAGCGGAAGCGGGGGGGCGGGACAGACCCAGTACTTC. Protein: CASSGSGGAGQTQYF.

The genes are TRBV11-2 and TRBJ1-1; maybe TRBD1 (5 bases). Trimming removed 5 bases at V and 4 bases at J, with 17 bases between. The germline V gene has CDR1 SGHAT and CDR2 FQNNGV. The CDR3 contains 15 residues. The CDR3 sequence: CASSRDPAGGTEAFF. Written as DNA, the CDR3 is TGTGCCAGCAGCAGGGACCCCGCGGGGGGCACTGAAGCTTTCTTT.

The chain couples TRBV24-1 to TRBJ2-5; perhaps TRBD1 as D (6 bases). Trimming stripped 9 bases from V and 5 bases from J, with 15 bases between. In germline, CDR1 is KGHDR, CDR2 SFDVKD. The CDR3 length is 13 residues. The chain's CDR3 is CATQLQGAETQYF. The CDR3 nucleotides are TGTGCCACCCAGCTACAGGGTGCGGAGACCCAGTACTTC.

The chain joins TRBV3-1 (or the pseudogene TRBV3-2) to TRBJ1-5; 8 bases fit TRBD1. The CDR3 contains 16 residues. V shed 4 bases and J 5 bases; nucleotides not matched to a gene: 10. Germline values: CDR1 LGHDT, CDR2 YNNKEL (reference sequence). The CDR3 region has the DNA TGTGCCAGCAGCCTCGCCGGACAGGGAAGGGATCAGCCCCAGCATTTT. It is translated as CASSLAGQGRDQPQHF.

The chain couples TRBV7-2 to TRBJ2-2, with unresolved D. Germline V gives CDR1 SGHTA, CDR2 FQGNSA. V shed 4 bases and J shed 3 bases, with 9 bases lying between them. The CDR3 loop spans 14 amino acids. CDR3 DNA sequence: TGTGCCAGCAGCTACGCGGTCGACACCGGGGAGCTGTTTTTT. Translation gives CASSYAVDTGELFF.

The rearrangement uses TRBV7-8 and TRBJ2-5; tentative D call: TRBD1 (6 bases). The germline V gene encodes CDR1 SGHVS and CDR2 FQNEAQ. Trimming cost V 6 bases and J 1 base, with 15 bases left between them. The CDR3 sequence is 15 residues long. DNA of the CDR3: TGTGCCAGCAGTCGACAGACAGGCCCCCAAGAGACCCAGTACTTC. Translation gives CASSRQTGPQETQYF.

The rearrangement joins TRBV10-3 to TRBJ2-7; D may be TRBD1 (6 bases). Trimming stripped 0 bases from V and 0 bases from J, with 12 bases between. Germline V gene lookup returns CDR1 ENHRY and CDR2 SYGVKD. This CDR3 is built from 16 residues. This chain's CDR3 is CAISESTGIHSYEQYF. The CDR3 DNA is TGTGCCATCAGTGAGTCAACAGGGATACACTCCTACGAGCAGTACTTC.

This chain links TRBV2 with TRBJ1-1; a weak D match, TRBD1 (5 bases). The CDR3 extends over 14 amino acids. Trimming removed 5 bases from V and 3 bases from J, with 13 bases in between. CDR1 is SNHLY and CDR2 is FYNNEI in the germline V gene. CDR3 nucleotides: TGTGCCAGCAGTTCTCGGAACAGGTACACTGAAGCTTTCTTT. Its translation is CASSSRNRYTEAFF.

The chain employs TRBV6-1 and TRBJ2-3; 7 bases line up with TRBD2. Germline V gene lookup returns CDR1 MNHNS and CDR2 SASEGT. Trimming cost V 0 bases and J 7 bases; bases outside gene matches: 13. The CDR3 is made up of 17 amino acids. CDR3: CASSEAASGNLRNTQYF. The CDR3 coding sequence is TGTGCCAGCAGTGAAGCAGCTAGCGGCAACCTTAGGAATACGCAGTATTTT.

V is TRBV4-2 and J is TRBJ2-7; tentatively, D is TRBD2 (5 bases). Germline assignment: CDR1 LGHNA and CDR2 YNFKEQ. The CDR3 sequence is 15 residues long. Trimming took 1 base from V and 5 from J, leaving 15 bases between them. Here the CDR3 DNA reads TGTGCCAGCAGCCAAGGGTCCCGGGATTTCAACGAGCAGTACTTC. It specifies CASSQGSRDFNEQYF.

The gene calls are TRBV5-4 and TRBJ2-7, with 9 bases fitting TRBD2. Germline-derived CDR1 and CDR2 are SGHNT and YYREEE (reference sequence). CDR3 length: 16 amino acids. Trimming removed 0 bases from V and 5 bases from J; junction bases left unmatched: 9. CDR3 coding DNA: TGTGCCAGCAGCTTGGCCCCTACTAGCGGGCTCAACGAGCAGTACTTC. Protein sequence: CASSLAPTSGLNEQYF.

The CDR3 sequence is CATSRPPADTQYF. The CDR3, as DNA: TGTGCCACCAGCAGACCCCCCGCAGATACGCAGTATTTT. V usage is TRBV15 and J usage is TRBJ2-3; D call uncertain. The CDR3 is 13 residues long. Trimming removed 2 bases from V and 4 bases from J, with 7 bases in between. Germline lookup yields CDR1 LNHNV and CDR2 YYDKDF (reference sequence).

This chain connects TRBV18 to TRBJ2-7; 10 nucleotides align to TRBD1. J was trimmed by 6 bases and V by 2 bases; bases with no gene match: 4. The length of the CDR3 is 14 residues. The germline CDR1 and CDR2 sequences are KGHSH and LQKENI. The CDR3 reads CASSPGDRGSEQYF. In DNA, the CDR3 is TGTGCCAGCTCACCAGGGGACAGGGGAAGCGAGCAGTACTTC.

CDR3: CASSPGNSGTYEQYF. The CDR3 region has the DNA TGTGCCAGCAGCCCGGGTAATAGCGGTACCTACGAGCAGTACTTC. The rearrangement links TRBV27 to TRBJ2-7, with D perhaps matching TRBD2 (6 bases). The CDR3 loop spans 15 amino acids. Germline CDR1 MNHEY, CDR2 SMNVEV (reference sequence). V was pared by 6 bases and J by 2 bases, with 17 bases between.

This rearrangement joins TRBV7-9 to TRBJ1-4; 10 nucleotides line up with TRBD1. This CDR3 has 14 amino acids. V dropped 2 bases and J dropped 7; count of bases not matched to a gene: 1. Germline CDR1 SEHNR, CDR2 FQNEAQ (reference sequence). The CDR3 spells CASSLWTGGEKLFF. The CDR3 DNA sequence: TGTGCCAGCAGCTTATGGACAGGGGGTGAAAAACTGTTTTTT.

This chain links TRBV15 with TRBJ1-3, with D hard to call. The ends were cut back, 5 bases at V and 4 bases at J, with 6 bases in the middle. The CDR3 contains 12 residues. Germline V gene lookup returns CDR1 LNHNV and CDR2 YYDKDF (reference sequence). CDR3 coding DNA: TGTGCCACCAGCTATCTAGGAAACACCATATATTTT. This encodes CATSYLGNTIYF.

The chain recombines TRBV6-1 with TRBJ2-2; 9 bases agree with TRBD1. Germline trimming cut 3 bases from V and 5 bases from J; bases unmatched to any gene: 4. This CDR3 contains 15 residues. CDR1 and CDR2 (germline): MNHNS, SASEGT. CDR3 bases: TGTGCCAGCAGTGATCAGACAGGGGGGACCGGGGAGCTGTTTTTT. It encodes CASSDQTGGTGELFF.

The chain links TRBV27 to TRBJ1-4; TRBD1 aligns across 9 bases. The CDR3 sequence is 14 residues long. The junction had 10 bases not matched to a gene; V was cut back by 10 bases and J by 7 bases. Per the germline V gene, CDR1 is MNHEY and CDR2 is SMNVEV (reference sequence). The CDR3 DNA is TGTGCCACCTCCTCACAGGGGGCGGTTGAAAAACTGTTTTTT. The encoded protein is CATSSQGAVEKLFF.

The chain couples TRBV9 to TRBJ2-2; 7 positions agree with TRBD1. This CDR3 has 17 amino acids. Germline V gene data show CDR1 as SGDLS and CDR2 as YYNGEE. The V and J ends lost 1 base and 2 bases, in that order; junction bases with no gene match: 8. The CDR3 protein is CASSVNPGQRNTGELFF. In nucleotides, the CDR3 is TGTGCCAGCAGCGTAAACCCGGGACAGCGAAACACCGGGGAGCTGTTTTTT.

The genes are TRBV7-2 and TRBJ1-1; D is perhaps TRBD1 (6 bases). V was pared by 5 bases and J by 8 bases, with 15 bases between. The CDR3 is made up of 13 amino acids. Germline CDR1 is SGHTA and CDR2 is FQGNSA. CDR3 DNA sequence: TGTGCCAGCAGCCCACAGGGCGCCTCCGAAGCTTTCTTT. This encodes CASSPQGASEAFF. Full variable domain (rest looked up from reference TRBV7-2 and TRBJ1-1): GAGVSQSPSNKVTEKGKDVELRCDPISGHTALYWYRQSLGQGLEFLIYFQGNSAPDKSGLPSDRFSAERTGGSVSTLTIQRTQQEDSAVYLCASSPQGASEAFFGQGTRLTVV.

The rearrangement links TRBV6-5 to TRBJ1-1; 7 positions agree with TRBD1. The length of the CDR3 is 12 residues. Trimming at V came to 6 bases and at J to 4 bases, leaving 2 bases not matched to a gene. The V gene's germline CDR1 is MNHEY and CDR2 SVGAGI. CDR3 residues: CASRYRGTEAFF. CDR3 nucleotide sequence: TGTGCCAGCAGGTACAGGGGCACTGAAGCTTTCTTT.